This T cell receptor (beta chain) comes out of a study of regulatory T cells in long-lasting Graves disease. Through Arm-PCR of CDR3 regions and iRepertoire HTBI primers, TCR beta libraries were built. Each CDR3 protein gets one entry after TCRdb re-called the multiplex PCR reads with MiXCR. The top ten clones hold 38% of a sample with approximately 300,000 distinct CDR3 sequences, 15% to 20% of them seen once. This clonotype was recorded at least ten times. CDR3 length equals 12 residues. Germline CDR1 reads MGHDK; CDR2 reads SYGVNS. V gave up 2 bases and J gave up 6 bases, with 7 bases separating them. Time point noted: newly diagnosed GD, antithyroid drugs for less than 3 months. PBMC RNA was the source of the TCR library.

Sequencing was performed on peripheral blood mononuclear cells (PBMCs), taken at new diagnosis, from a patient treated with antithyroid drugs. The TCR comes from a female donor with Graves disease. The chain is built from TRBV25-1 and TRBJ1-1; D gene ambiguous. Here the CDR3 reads CASSEGRSEAFF. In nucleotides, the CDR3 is TGTGCCAGCAGTGAAGGCAGGTCTGAAGCTTTCTTT.